The 3 T cell receptor beta chains in this list originate from one sample, sequenced in a study of blood T cell repertoires in COVID-19. Assay: immunoSEQ multiplex PCR; the TCRdb copy retains only in-frame clones and omits some. The profile covers under 300,000 clones, with 65% to 90% appearing a single time and around 14% taken by the ten largest. Sample: peripheral blood. These receptors were obtained from a woman aged 70-85 years with COVID-19, enrolled during active disease.

The gene calls are TRBV18 and TRBJ2-7, with D possibly TRBD2 on 6 matching bases. This CDR3 comprises 15 residues. The germline gives CDR1 KGHSH, CDR2 LQKENI. Deletions cut 3 bases from V and 3 bases from J, with 15 bases between. The CDR3 bases are TGTGCCAGCTCACCCTTAGGGACGGGGGACTACGAGCAGTACTTC. Translation: CASSPLGTGDYEQYF.

V gene TRBV2 combines with J gene TRBJ1-4; unclear D gene. V shed 7 bases and J shed 5 bases, with 5 bases lying between them. The CDR3 sequence is 11 residues long. In germline, CDR1 is SNHLY, CDR2 FYNNEI. In DNA form, the CDR3 reads TGTGCCAGCACCTTGAATGAAAAACTGTTTTTT. Translated: CASTLNEKLFF.

A single count supports this clone. The chain joins TRBV19 to TRBJ1-3, with D perhaps matching TRBD1 (5 bases). CDR1 is LNHDA and CDR2 is SQIVND in the germline V gene (reference sequence). V lost 6 bases and J 0 bases, leaving 9 bases between the germline ends. The CDR3 loop spans 14 amino acids. The CDR3 loop reads CASRGVNSGNTIYF. For the CDR3, the DNA is TGTGCCAGTAGAGGGGTGAACTCTGGAAACACCATATATTTT.